This entry is about one T cell receptor beta chain. The entry originates in a study of T cell changes during pregnancy in multiple sclerosis. V shed 6 bases and J shed 1 base, with 9 bases lying between them. In germline, CDR1 is MNHEY, CDR2 SVGAGI. The CDR3 extends over 13 amino acids. Clones were read by immunoSEQ multiplex PCR, and TCRdb kept only the in-frame ones, dropping some. Of some 110,000 clones listed, about 93% are singletons. The chain joins TRBV6-5 to TRBJ1-2; D gene ambiguous. This material consisted of peripheral blood, taken in the third trimester of pregnancy. The TCR sequence derives from a female donor with multiple sclerosis, enrolled in a pregnancy study. CDR3 bases: TGTGCCAGCAGCCTCACTGATAACTATGGCTACACCTTC. This translates into CASSLTDNYGYTF.